The 32 T cell receptor beta chains below all came from one sample that was sequenced in a study of response to subunit inactivated influenza vaccine. TCRdb reprocessed the RT-PCR reads via MiXCR and lists one record per CDR3 protein. In the table there are about 190,000 distinct CDR3 sequences, around 14% of which are singletons. This specimen was CD8+ T cells sorted from PBMCs, taken 5 days after vaccination. Source of these receptors: a man aged 45-65 years who received an inactivated influenza vaccine.

The genes are TRBV2 and TRBJ1-3; D unclear. Germline CDR1 reads SNHLY; CDR2 reads FYNNEI. This CDR3 is 17 amino acids long. V was trimmed by 2 bases and J by 0 bases, leaving 14 bases between them. The CDR3 coding sequence is TGTGCCAGCAGTGAATTACTGGGCCCTTCCTCTGGAAACACCATATATTTT. Translating it yields CASSELLGPSSGNTIYF.

This sequence joins TRBV3-1 and TRBJ2-7, with D perhaps matching TRBD1 (5 bases). This CDR3 has 13 amino acids. CDR1 and CDR2 from the germline V gene are LGHDT and YNNKEL (reference sequence). Trimming took 0 bases from V and 3 from J, leaving 6 bases between them. Written as DNA, the CDR3 is TGTGCCAGCAGCCAAGACCAGGGCTACGAGCAGTACTTC. Residues: CASSQDQGYEQYF.

The table lists this clonotype with many counts. The V gene is TRBV9, the J gene TRBJ2-3, with TRBD2 identical over 11 bases. Trimming cost V 3 bases and J 4 bases; bases outside gene matches: 10. The V gene's germline CDR1 is SGDLS and CDR2 YYNGEE. CDR3 length equals 17 residues. The CDR3 spells CASSGGRSGGAPDTQYF. The DNA of the CDR3 is TGTGCCAGCAGCGGAGGCCGTAGCGGGGGGGCCCCAGATACGCAGTATTTT.

This clonotype was counted between two and nine times. This chain joins TRBV7-2 and TRBJ2-5, with 10 positions matching TRBD2. The CDR3 is 15 residues long. CDR1 SGHTA and CDR2 FQGNSA come from the germline V gene. After removal of 5 bases from V and 2 bases from J, the junction contained 5 bases not matched to a gene. The CDR3 spells CASSPTSGTQETQYF. DNA for the CDR3: TGTGCCAGCAGCCCAACTAGCGGGACGCAAGAGACCCAGTACTTC.

This clonotype was seen a handful of times. The chain has TRBV20-1 and TRBJ1-2; D is undetermined. Germline CDR1 DFQATT, CDR2 SNEGSKA (reference sequence). Trimming took 6 bases from V and 0 from J, leaving 14 bases between them. This CDR3 region has 14 residues. This chain's CDR3 is CSAQTREANYGYTF. Here the CDR3 DNA reads TGCAGTGCACAAACCCGAGAGGCTAACTATGGCTACACCTTC.

CDR3 in amino acids: CASSARTGGLLNNEQFF. DNA for the CDR3: TGTGCCAGCAGCGCGAGGACAGGGGGACTCCTAAACAATGAGCAGTTCTTC. V is TRBV21-1 and J is TRBJ2-1; the table assigns TRBD1, which was not confirmed against the DNA. TRBV21-1 is recorded as a pseudogene. The CDR3 sequence is 17 residues long.

The table lists this clonotype with a few counts. This CDR3 reads CASSQDQAYEQYF. CDR3 nucleotides: TGTGCCAGCAGCCAAGATCAGGCCTACGAGCAGTACTTC. The V call is TRBV4-2, the J call TRBJ2-7; D gene ambiguous. CDR1 LGHNA and CDR2 YNFKEQ come from the germline V gene. This CDR3 is 13 amino acids long. The V and J ends lost 0 bases and 2 bases respectively, with 5 bases between them.

This clonotype was observed a handful of times. The gene calls are TRBV4-2 and TRBJ2-3; TRBD1 is a possible D gene (6 bases). There are 16 residues in the CDR3. The germline V gene has CDR1 LGHNA and CDR2 YNFKEQ. The ends were cut back, 3 bases at V and 0 bases at J, with 13 bases in the middle. Written as DNA, the CDR3 is TGTGCCAGCAGCCAGGAAGGGGGTTCTAGCACAGATACGCAGTATTTT. It codes for CASSQEGGSSTDTQYF.

This clonotype has more than one count but fewer than ten. CDR3 DNA sequence: TGTGCCAGCAGCCAAGAATTAGCGGGGATCTATGGCTACACCTTC. This encodes CASSQELAGIYGYTF. V and J are TRBV4-2 and TRBJ1-2; no firm D call. There are 15 residues in the CDR3. CDR1 LGHNA and CDR2 YNFKEQ come from the germline V gene. V was clipped by 0 bases and J by 4 bases, with 12 bases between them.

The chain joins TRBV2 to TRBJ2-3, with D perhaps matching TRBD2 (6 bases). This CDR3 is built from 14 residues. The V gene's germline CDR1 is SNHLY and CDR2 FYNNEI. V was trimmed by 6 bases and J by 3 bases, leaving 13 bases between them. The DNA for the CDR3 is TGTGCCAGCAGGGGACTTATTCCGACAGATACGCAGTATTTT. It is translated as CASRGLIPTDTQYF.

The gene calls are TRBV4-3 and TRBJ2-3; 7 bases line up with TRBD1. The J segment lost 1 base and the V segment lost 4 bases, leaving 5 bases of the junction unmatched. CDR3 size: 15 residues. Germline V gene sequence: CDR1 LGHNA, CDR2 YSLEER. The CDR3 region is CASSLRGRRTDTQYF. For the CDR3, the DNA is TGCGCCAGCAGCCTGAGGGGGCGTCGCACAGATACGCAGTATTTT.

V is TRBV4-3 and J is TRBJ1-1; D is undetermined. This CDR3 comprises 17 residues. V shed 1 base and J shed 0 bases, with 15 bases lying between them. Germline V lookup: CDR1 LGHNA, CDR2 YSLEER. The CDR3 DNA is TGCGCCAGCAGCCAAGTGCTGTCAGATTATCTGAACACTGAAGCTTTCTTT. Translation gives CASSQVLSDYLNTEAFF.

The chain links TRBV4-3 to TRBJ2-7, with TRBD2 as a possible D gene (6 bases). CDR1 LGHNA and CDR2 YSLEER come from the germline V gene. The CDR3 length is 14 residues. V lost 1 base, J lost 0 bases, and 7 bases lay in between. The CDR3 loop reads CASSQADYSYEQYF. CDR3 in DNA: TGCGCCAGCAGCCAAGCGGACTACTCCTACGAGCAGTACTTC.

Details on this clonotype: The junction shows a germline mismatch at one end, possibly a read error. V gene TRBV10-2 combines with J gene TRBJ2-5; no reliable D call. Germline V gives CDR1 WSHSY, CDR2 SAAADI. The CDR3 runs 15 residues. This CDR3 is CASSEGLFYEETQDF. As DNA, the CDR3 is TGCGCCAGCAGTGAAGGCCTCTTTTATGAAGAGACCCAGGACTTC.

This chain uses TRBV11-1 with TRBJ2-3; 12 positions match TRBD2. V trimming: 5 bases; J trimming: 2 bases; junction bases outside the gene matches: 11. The germline V gene has CDR1 SGHAT and CDR2 FQDESV (reference sequence). The CDR3 has 18 amino acids. The CDR3, as DNA: TGTGCCAGCAGCGTCGAGGAGCGACTAGCGGGAGACACAGATACGCAGTATTTT. Translation: CASSVEERLAGDTDTQYF. Looking up the rest from reference TRBV11-1 and TRBJ2-3 gives the full variable domain: EAEVAQSPRYKITEKSQAVAFWCDPISGHATLYWYRQILGQGPELLVQFQDESVVDDSQLPKDRFSAERLKGVDSTLKIQPAELGDSAMYLCASSVEERLAGDTDTQYFGPGTRLTVL.

This clonotype appeared many times. The chain recombines TRBV7-9 with TRBJ2-1, with D hard to call. Germline loops: CDR1 SEHNR, CDR2 FQNEAQ (reference sequence). V was clipped by 6 bases and J by 2 bases, with 2 bases between them. There are 11 residues in the CDR3. The CDR3 coding sequence is TGTGCCAGCAGGGCCTACAATGAGCAGTTCTTC. Translating gives CASRAYNEQFF.

This clonotype was observed a few times. The J gene is TRBJ2-6, the V gene TRBV9; D uncertain. There are 17 residues in the CDR3. Trimming pared 0 bases from V and 0 bases from J, leaving 10 bases between. Germline-derived CDR1 and CDR2 are SGDLS and YYNGEE. The CDR3 sequence: CASSVGIALSGANVLTF. CDR3 nucleotides: TGTGCCAGCAGCGTAGGGATCGCCCTCTCTGGGGCCAACGTCCTGACTTTC.

J is TRBJ2-2 and V is TRBV7-8; D is uncertain. V gave up 1 base and J gave up 4 bases, with 10 bases separating them. The germline CDR1 and CDR2 sequences are SGHVS and FQNEAQ. The CDR3 runs to 15 residues. The CDR3 sequence: CASSLGGVATGELFF. The DNA for the CDR3 is TGTGCCAGCAGCTTAGGTGGGGTCGCCACCGGGGAGCTGTTTTTT.

The chain carries TRBV20-1 and TRBJ2-7; D might be TRBD2 (6 bases). The CDR3 loop spans 15 amino acids. Trimming removed 6 bases from V and 4 bases from J, with 22 bases in between. Germline V gene sequence: CDR1 DFQATT, CDR2 SNEGSKA (reference sequence). CDR3: CSAPNLRDSGYEQYF. In nucleotides, the CDR3 is TGCAGTGCCCCCAACCTCCGGGACTCCGGGTACGAGCAGTACTTC.

V usage is TRBV5-5 and J usage is TRBJ1-1; TRBD1 is a possible D gene (6 bases). Deletions cut 6 bases from V and 4 bases from J, with 19 bases between. The CDR3 loop spans 15 amino acids. Germline V lookup: CDR1 SGHKS, CDR2 YYEKEE (reference sequence). CDR3 sequence: CASTLAGAASTEAFF. CDR3 nucleotide sequence: TGTGCCAGCACCCTGGCAGGGGCAGCGAGCACTGAAGCTTTCTTT.

The table lists this clonotype with a few counts. The V gene is TRBV14, the J gene TRBJ2-7, with D hard to call. Per the germline V gene, CDR1 is SGHDN and CDR2 is FVKESK. This CDR3 comprises 14 residues. V gave up 1 base and J gave up 2 bases, with 9 bases separating them. The CDR3 is CASSQVSVPYEQYF. The DNA of the CDR3 is TGTGCCAGCAGCCAAGTCTCGGTCCCCTACGAGCAGTACTTC.

The gene calls are TRBV7-3 and TRBJ2-3, with D unclear. Germline V gene data show CDR1 as SGHTA and CDR2 as FQGTGA. The CDR3 consists of 14 residues. Trimming pared 0 bases from V and 5 bases from J, leaving 9 bases between. The CDR3 region has the DNA TGTGCCAGCAGCTTAACAGGGCTCGGAGATACGCAGTATTTT. It yields the protein CASSLTGLGDTQYF.

This clonotype was observed a handful of times. The chain couples TRBV20-1 to TRBJ2-5; maybe TRBD1 (5 bases). The germline V gene encodes CDR1 DFQATT and CDR2 SNEGSKA (reference sequence). V lost 1 base, J lost 3 bases, and 9 bases lay in between. The CDR3 length is 13 residues. The CDR3 sequence is CSARAAGKETQYF. CDR3 coding DNA: TGCAGTGCTAGAGCTGCAGGGAAAGAGACCCAGTACTTC.

The chain is built from TRBV5-5 and TRBJ2-3; 8 bases agree with TRBD1. The germline CDR1 and CDR2 sequences are SGHKS and YYEKEE (reference sequence). Trimming took 2 bases from V and 0 from J; bases not matched to a gene: 5. The CDR3 contains 16 residues. CDR3 in DNA: TGTGCCAGCAGCTTCGTCAGGGGGCAAAGCACAGATACGCAGTATTTT. Amino acids: CASSFVRGQSTDTQYF. The variable domain in full, with the rest retrieved from reference TRBV5-5 and TRBJ2-3, is DAGVTQSPTHLIKTRGQQVTLRCSPISGHKSVSWYQQVLGQGPQFIFQYYEKEERGRGNFPDRFSARQFPNYSSELNVNALLLGDSALYLCASSFVRGQSTDTQYFGPGTRLTVL.

The DNA for the CDR3 is TGCAGCGTTGATCTCCGGGACAGGACTAACTATGGCTACACCTTC. Its protein is CSVDLRDRTNYGYTF. The chain recombines TRBV29-1 with TRBJ1-2; 8 positions match TRBD1. The germline V gene encodes CDR1 SQVTM and CDR2 ANQGSEA. This CDR3 has 15 amino acids. V lost 3 bases, J lost 0 bases, and 6 bases stayed unmatched.

Many counts were recorded for this clonotype. The chain is built from TRBV7-9 and TRBJ1-1, with D uncertain. This CDR3 comprises 12 residues. Trimming cost V 10 bases and J 3 bases, with 12 bases left between them. Germline CDR1 and CDR2: SEHNR and FQNEAQ (reference sequence). The CDR3 DNA is TGTGCCACCGAAGCAGGAGACACTGAAGCTTTCTTT. Translated: CATEAGDTEAFF.

This clonotype was seen many times. The chain couples TRBV2 to TRBJ2-3; 8 nucleotides align to TRBD1. The ends lost 8 bases at V and 5 bases at J; junction bases unmatched: 12. The length of the CDR3 is 15 residues. Germline CDR1 is SNHLY and CDR2 is FYNNEI. CDR3 residues: CASHEDRDRVDTQYF. CDR3 nucleotides: TGTGCCAGCCACGAGGACAGGGATCGTGTAGATACGCAGTATTTT.

The rearrangement links TRBV4-1 to TRBJ1-1; 7 bases are shared with TRBD1. This CDR3 has 15 residues. Trimming removed 3 bases from V and 1 base from J; junction bases left unmatched: 5. CDR1 MGHRA and CDR2 YSYEKL come from the germline V gene. The CDR3 sequence is CASSHRQGANTEAFF. The CDR3 DNA follows: TGCGCCAGCAGCCATAGACAGGGAGCGAACACTGAAGCTTTCTTT.

The J gene is TRBJ2-7, the V gene TRBV27; TRBD2 matches at 7 bases. J lost 3 bases, V lost 1 base, and 9 bases had no gene match. This CDR3 is built from 16 residues. Germline V gene lookup returns CDR1 MNHEY and CDR2 SMNVEV (reference sequence). In DNA, the CDR3 is TGTGCCAGCAGTTTATTCGCGGGAGCCGTCAACTACGAGCAGTACTTC. Translation gives CASSLFAGAVNYEQYF.

This clonotype was observed a handful of times. The chain combines TRBV6-2 or TRBV6-3 with TRBJ2-5; TRBD2 is a possible D gene (6 bases). V was trimmed by 5 bases and J by 1 base, leaving 11 bases between them. In germline, CDR1 is MNHEY, CDR2 SVGEGT. The CDR3 loop spans 14 amino acids. Here the CDR3 reads CASSNLATQETQYF. CDR3 in DNA: TGTGCCAGCAGTAATCTAGCGACCCAAGAGACCCAGTACTTC.

This clonotype was seen a handful of times. The chain links TRBV5-6 to TRBJ2-7, with D possibly being TRBD2 (7 bases). The CDR3 is made up of 17 amino acids. CDR1 and CDR2 from the germline V gene are SGHDT and YYEEEE. Trimming cost V 4 bases and J 2 bases, with 22 bases left between them. The chain's CDR3 is CASSRGVGGGPTYEQYF. DNA of the CDR3: TGTGCCAGCAGCCGGGGGGTTGGAGGGGGACCCACCTACGAGCAGTACTTC.

The J gene is TRBJ2-2, the V gene TRBV11-2; a possible D gene is TRBD2 (6 bases). The CDR3 contains 14 residues. Germline assignment: CDR1 SGHAT and CDR2 FQNNGV. V was pared by 3 bases and J by 4 bases, with 9 bases between. CDR3 sequence (DNA): TGTGCCAGCAGCTTCGGGACTCTCACCGGGGAGCTGTTTTTT. Encoded protein: CASSFGTLTGELFF.